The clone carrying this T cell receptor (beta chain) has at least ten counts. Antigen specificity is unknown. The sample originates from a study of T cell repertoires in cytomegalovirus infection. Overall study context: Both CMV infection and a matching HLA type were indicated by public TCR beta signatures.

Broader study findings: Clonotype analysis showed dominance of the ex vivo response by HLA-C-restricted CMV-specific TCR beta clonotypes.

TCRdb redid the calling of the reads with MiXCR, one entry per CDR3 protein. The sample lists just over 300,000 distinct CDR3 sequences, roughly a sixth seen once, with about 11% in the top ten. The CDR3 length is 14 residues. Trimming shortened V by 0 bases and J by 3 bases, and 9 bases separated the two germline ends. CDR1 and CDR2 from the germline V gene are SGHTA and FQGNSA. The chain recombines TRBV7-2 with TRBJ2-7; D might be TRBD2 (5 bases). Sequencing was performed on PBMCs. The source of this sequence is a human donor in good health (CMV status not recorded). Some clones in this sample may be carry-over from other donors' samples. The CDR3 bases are TGTGCCAGCAGCTTAGCCGGGGATGGCTACGAGCAGTACTTC. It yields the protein CASSLAGDGYEQYF.